The 29 T cell receptor beta chains reported below all come from one sample, sequenced in a study of T-cell memory formation after mild COVID-19. TCRdb re-called the 5' RACE reads with MiXCR, one entry per CDR3 protein. The data hold hundreds of thousands of distinct CDR3 sequences, with 25% to 30% observed a single time. What was sequenced was PBMCs or a T cell subset sorted from them (not recorded which). The receptor set was obtained from an adult woman who had mild COVID-19 (a few samples of this study predate the infection). Cell type and time point are not known.

This chain links TRBV20-1 with TRBJ1-2; D not resolved. V was trimmed by 3 bases and J by 8 bases, leaving 7 bases between them. The CDR3 length is 10 residues. The V gene's germline CDR1 is DFQATT and CDR2 SNEGSKA (reference sequence). Here the CDR3 DNA reads TGCAGTGCTAGGCGCCCCGGCTACACCTTC. Residues: CSARRPGYTF.

The J gene is TRBJ2-7, the V gene TRBV28; D not certain. The ends were cut back, 10 bases at V and 0 bases at J, with 7 bases in the middle. This CDR3 is built from 11 residues. Germline loops: CDR1 MDHEN, CDR2 SYDVKM. This CDR3 reads CATSISYEQYF. The CDR3, as DNA: TGTGCCACCTCGATCTCCTACGAGCAGTACTTC.

The sample holds a few counts of this clonotype. The chain recombines TRBV7-9 with TRBJ2-1; 11 bases agree with TRBD1. V trimming: 6 bases; J trimming: 7 bases; junction bases outside the gene matches: 17. The CDR3 extends over 18 amino acids. The V gene's germline CDR1 is SEHNR and CDR2 FQNEAQ (reference sequence). CDR3 sequence: CASRKVWTGGPEGNEQFF. CDR3 coding DNA: TGTGCCAGCAGGAAGGTCTGGACAGGGGGCCCTGAGGGTAATGAGCAGTTCTTC.

The V call is TRBV13, the J call TRBJ2-7; D unclear. Per germline, CDR1 PRHDT and CDR2 FYEKMQ (reference sequence). Trimming cost V 5 bases and J 0 bases, with 8 bases left between them. This CDR3 has 13 residues. Here the CDR3 DNA reads TGTGCCAGCAGCCACCAGAGCTCCTACGAGCAGTACTTC. It specifies CASSHQSSYEQYF.

The V gene is TRBV24-1, the J gene TRBJ2-1; D might be TRBD2 (6 bases). This CDR3 comprises 17 residues. V was cut by 4 bases and J by 8 bases, with 23 bases left in between. In germline, CDR1 is KGHDR, CDR2 SFDVKD. The CDR3 protein is CATSDGTRPRGIDEQFF. CDR3 in DNA: TGTGCCACCAGTGACGGAACACGACCTCGGGGGATAGATGAGCAGTTCTTC.

V and J are TRBV7-2 and TRBJ2-5; TRBD2 aligns across 11 bases. CDR3 size: 17 residues. J gave up 4 bases and V 1 base, and 8 bases lay outside the gene matches. In germline, CDR1 is SGHTA, CDR2 FQGNSA. The CDR3 region is CASSLVRLAGGGETQYF. The CDR3 DNA sequence: TGTGCCAGCAGCTTAGTCCGTCTAGCGGGGGGAGGAGAGACCCAGTACTTC.

The gene calls are TRBV5-4 and TRBJ2-3, with TRBD2 matching over 10 bases. The germline CDR1 and CDR2 sequences are SGHNT and YYREEE (reference sequence). Trimming removed 4 bases from V and 4 bases from J; junction bases left unmatched: 9. The length of the CDR3 is 16 residues. This chain's CDR3 is CASSRIAGGFADTQYF. CDR3 nucleotides: TGTGCCAGCAGCAGAATAGCGGGGGGTTTCGCAGATACGCAGTATTTT. Together with reference TRBV5-4 and TRBJ2-3, the CDR3 gives the full variable domain: ETGVTQSPTHLIKTRGQQVTLRCSSQSGHNTVSWYQQALGQGPQFIFQYYREEENGRGNFPPRFSGLQFPNYSSELNVNALELDDSALYLCASSRIAGGFADTQYFGPGTRLTVL.

This clonotype has just a few counts. J is TRBJ2-7 and V is TRBV9, with TRBD1 matching 11 bases. The CDR3 has 14 amino acids. The germline CDR1 and CDR2 sequences are SGDLS and YYNGEE. With V trimmed by 4 bases and J by 7 bases, 7 bases remained unmatched. The CDR3 protein is CASSSRDRGNEQYF. The CDR3, as DNA: TGTGCCAGCAGCTCCCGGGACAGGGGGAATGAGCAGTACTTC.

There are a few counts of this clonotype. The chain has TRBV5-1 and TRBJ2-3, with a possible D match to TRBD1 (6 bases). Germline V gene data show CDR1 as SGHRS and CDR2 as YFSETQ. CDR3 size: 14 residues. Between the trimmed V and J ends, which lost 0 bases and 5 bases, there was a span of 10 bases. The CDR3 DNA sequence: TGCGCCAGCAGCTTGGACAGGGTAGAAGATACGCAGTATTTT. Protein sequence: CASSLDRVEDTQYF.

V gene TRBV3-1 combines with J gene TRBJ1-5; no definite D call. With 0 bases removed from V and 7 bases from J, the gap between germline ends came to 7 bases. The CDR3 totals 13 residues. Germline loops: CDR1 LGHDT, CDR2 YNNKEL (reference sequence). CDR3 sequence reads: CASSQDSWQPQHF. In DNA, the CDR3 is TGTGCCAGCAGCCAAGATTCATGGCAGCCCCAGCATTTT.

This chain connects TRBV30 to TRBJ2-1; no definite D call. V lost 0 bases, J lost 10 bases, and 7 bases lay in between. CDR3 length: 11 residues. Germline lookup yields CDR1 GTSNPN and CDR2 SVGIG (reference sequence). The CDR3, as DNA: TGTGCCTGGAGTGTACGGCGGGAGCAGTTCTTC. Translating it yields CAWSVRREQFF.

CDR3 nucleotide sequence: TGTGCCAGTAGTACCACTAACAGGGGTGGGGCCAACGTCCTGACTTTC. This encodes CASSTTNRGGANVLTF. The chain has TRBV19 and TRBJ2-6, with 7 positions matching TRBD1. With V trimmed by 4 bases and J by 3 bases, 6 bases remained unmatched. The germline gives CDR1 LNHDA, CDR2 SQIVND (reference sequence). This CDR3 has 16 residues.

V gene TRBV12-3 or TRBV12-4 combines with J gene TRBJ1-5; D is unclear. CDR3 size: 12 residues. Trimming pared 6 bases from V and 3 bases from J, leaving 6 bases between. The CDR3 sequence is CASSQNNQPQHF. The CDR3 DNA follows: TGTGCCAGCAGCCAAAACAATCAGCCCCAGCATTTT.

This clonotype was seen a handful of times. The chain has TRBV5-1 and TRBJ2-1, with TRBD1 identical over 9 bases. V shed 2 bases and J 4 bases; nucleotides not matched to a gene: 1. CDR3 length equals 14 residues. Germline loops: CDR1 SGHRS, CDR2 YFSETQ. The CDR3 DNA sequence: TGCGCCAGCAGCTTCGGACAGGGGTACAATGAGCAGTTCTTC. Residues: CASSFGQGYNEQFF.

The chain recombines TRBV21-1 with TRBJ2-3; TRBD1 is taken as the D call from the table, unchecked against the DNA. TRBV21-1 has pseudogene status. The CDR3 covers 20 residues. CDR3 protein: CASSVPGQSYPPGTRDTQYF. In nucleotides, the CDR3 is TGTGCCAGCAGCGTACCGGGACAGTCCTACCCCCCTGGGACACGAGATACGCAGTATTTT.

This clonotype was detected a few times. The chain couples TRBV11-1 to TRBJ2-1; D possibly corresponds to TRBD2 (7 bases). Trimming took off 5 bases at V and 8 bases at J, with 19 bases between the two ends. The CDR3 has 15 residues. Germline V gene lookup returns CDR1 SGHAT and CDR2 FQDESV (reference sequence). The chain's CDR3 is CASSHRGAGIDEQFF. CDR3 DNA sequence: TGTGCCAGCAGCCACCGGGGGGCGGGTATCGATGAGCAGTTCTTC.

In this sample, this clonotype turned up once. This rearrangement joins TRBV6-1 to TRBJ2-2; 9 bases agree with TRBD2. V lost 11 bases to trimming and J lost 9 bases; unmatched junction nucleotides: 13. Germline V gives CDR1 MNHNS, CDR2 SASEGT. This CDR3 contains 14 residues. CDR3 region: CASRQEREVWELFF. In nucleotides, the CDR3 is TGTGCCTCGAGGCAGGAGCGGGAGGTTTGGGAGCTGTTTTTT.

The V call is TRBV7-8, the J call TRBJ1-5; possible D gene TRBD1, 6 bases. Trimming left V 6 bases short and J 6 bases short, with 18 bases between. The CDR3 sequence is 15 residues long. CDR1 and CDR2 (germline): SGHVS, FQNEAQ. The CDR3 DNA reads TGTGCCAGCAGGGAATTAGGGGGGGCAAGTCAGCCCCAGCATTTT. It specifies CASRELGGASQPQHF.

This clonotype was observed once. V gene TRBV12-3 or TRBV12-4 combines with J gene TRBJ1-2; no reliable D call. The V and J ends lost 5 bases and 4 bases respectively, with 11 bases between them. The CDR3 is 13 residues long. The CDR3 DNA is TGTGCCAGCAGTACCGCAGGCTCCTATGGCTACACCTTC. It is translated as CASSTAGSYGYTF.

This clonotype was detected only a few times. This chain uses TRBV7-9 with TRBJ1-2; D not resolved. The V gene's germline CDR1 is SEHNR and CDR2 FQNEAQ (reference sequence). The CDR3 is 17 residues long. V was pared by 5 bases and J by 0 bases, with 19 bases between. CDR3 coding DNA: TGTGCCAGCAGCCCCCTCCCAGGCCGCCTAACTAACTATGGCTACACCTTC. Its protein is CASSPLPGRLTNYGYTF.

This chain uses TRBV2 with TRBJ1-3; the D gene is possibly TRBD1 (5 bases). V lost 8 bases, J lost 2 bases, and 10 bases lay in between. Germline V CDR1 and CDR2: SNHLY, FYNNEI. The CDR3 sequence is 13 residues long. In DNA, the CDR3 is TGTGCCAGCTTGGGGGAGACTGGAAACACCATATATTTT. As protein: CASLGETGNTIYF.

This chain joins TRBV20-1 and TRBJ2-1, with 13 bases identical to TRBD2. This CDR3 spans 14 amino acids. Germline assignment: CDR1 DFQATT and CDR2 SNEGSKA (reference sequence). V was pared by 6 bases and J by 6 bases, with 5 bases of the junction left unmatched. CDR3 in DNA: TGCAGTGCCCCAGGACTAGCGGGAGCCAATGAGCAGTTCTTC. Translation gives CSAPGLAGANEQFF.

This clonotype was recorded a few times. The CDR3: CSAGWTGPATEAFF. The CDR3 DNA reads TGCAGTGCTGGGTGGACAGGACCTGCCACTGAAGCTTTCTTT. The V call is TRBV20-1, the J call TRBJ1-1; 7 positions agree with TRBD1. The CDR3 sequence is 14 residues long. CDR1 and CDR2 from the germline V gene are DFQATT and SNEGSKA (reference sequence). Unmatched junction bases numbered 10, after V lost 5 bases and J lost 4 bases.

The chain links TRBV5-1 to TRBJ1-1; 9 nucleotides agree with TRBD1. The germline V gene encodes CDR1 SGHRS and CDR2 YFSETQ. CDR3 length equals 13 residues. The ends lost 2 bases at V and 10 bases at J; junction bases unmatched: 6. The CDR3 bases are TGCGCCAGCAGCTTACAGGACAGGGGCCGAGCTTTCTTT. Amino acids: CASSLQDRGRAFF. Based on the CDR3 plus reference TRBV5-1 and TRBJ1-1, the full variable domain is KAGVTQTPRYLIKTRGQQVTLSCSPISGHRSVSWYQQTPGQGLQFLFEYFSETQRNKGNFPGRFSGRQFSNSRSEMNVSTLELGDSALYLCASSLQDRGRAFFGQGTRLTVV.

The chain links TRBV6-5 to TRBJ2-2, with 9 bases that match TRBD1. After removal of 0 bases from V and 5 bases from J, the junction contained 4 bases not matched to a gene. Germline CDR1 reads MNHEY; CDR2 reads SVGAGI. The CDR3 has 16 amino acids. The CDR3 coding sequence is TGTGCCAGCAGTTACTCGACAGGGGGACGGACCGGGGAGCTGTTTTTT. This codes for CASSYSTGGRTGELFF.

The genes are TRBV20-1 and TRBJ2-3; no clear D. Germline V gives CDR1 DFQATT, CDR2 SNEGSKA (reference sequence). This CDR3 region has 13 residues. Trimming left V 1 base short and J 5 bases short, with 10 bases between. The CDR3 reads CSARVTPGDTQYF. The CDR3 DNA sequence: TGCAGTGCTAGAGTAACTCCCGGAGATACGCAGTATTTT.

This chain links TRBV27 with TRBJ1-2; D call uncertain. The CDR3 has 14 residues. Germline CDR1 reads MNHEY; CDR2 reads SMNVEV (reference sequence). Trimming took 7 bases from V and 4 from J, leaving 16 bases between them. CDR3 bases: TGTGCCAGCAAAGCTACAGAAGACTTCTATGGCTACACCTTC. It specifies CASKATEDFYGYTF.

The chain links TRBV5-1 to TRBJ2-2; 8 positions match TRBD1. Germline CDR1 is SGHRS and CDR2 is YFSETQ. The CDR3 is 14 amino acids. V shed 7 bases, J shed 1 base, and the junction held 3 bases outside the gene matches. As DNA, the CDR3 is TGCGCCAGCGGGGGACAGGAGAACACCGGGGAGCTGTTTTTT. Protein: CASGGQENTGELFF.

The chain links TRBV15 to TRBJ2-5; D possibly corresponds to TRBD1 (5 bases). The germline gives CDR1 LNHNV, CDR2 YYDKDF (reference sequence). CDR3 length: 15 amino acids. V lost 0 bases to trimming and J lost 6 bases, with 14 bases between them. In DNA form, the CDR3 reads TGTGCCACCAGCAGAGATGGGCAGGGTTGGAAGACCCAGTACTTC. Protein: CATSRDGQGWKTQYF. Together with reference TRBV15 and TRBJ2-5, the CDR3 gives the full variable domain: DAMVIQNPRYQVTQFGKPVTLSCSQTLNHNVMYWYQQKSSQAPKLLFHYYDKDFNNEADTPDNFQSRRPNTSFCFLDIRSPGLGDTAMYLCATSRDGQGWKTQYFGPGTRLLVL.